This paragraph reports one T cell receptor beta chain. It lacks a known antigen. No base quality values were provided; no much bigger clone lies one nucleotide off. Whole blood was collected in K2EDTA tubes by collaborating institutions according to the institutions' own protocols. For TCRbeta analysis, collaborator samples were shipped as frozen whole blood, as isolated PBMCs, or as DNA extracted from either sample type. CDR1 and CDR2 are read off the germline V gene as ENHRY and SYGVKD. Between the V and J ends, shortened by 1 base and 6 bases respectively, the junction contains 9 bases. The CDR3 goes from the cysteine to the phenylalanine over 13 residues. Only the CDR3 DNA stays, 39 bases, in frame from base 1. TCRbeta CDR3 regions were amplified from genomic DNA by means of the immunoSEQ Assay, a bias-controlled multiplex PCR. Per the authors' processing: The number of nucleated cells in each sample was estimated by amplification of reference gene primers within the assay. To quantify the absolute abundance of each unique TCRbeta CDR3 rearrangement, sequence reads were collapsed and filtered. Productive Simpson clonality was computed per sample as the square root of Simpson's diversity index over productive rearrangements. Entries here come from immuneACCESS through TCRdb and include only in-frame sequences with V and J called. Some clones fail to appear in such tables; in the studies checked, an unresolved V gene covers under half of the shortfall, and the cause of the remainder is unknown. Clonal size and the V and J genes are those of that table, whereas D and trimming came from the DNA. The sample profile shows around 150,000 clones; roughly 85% of them were found once. Clones ranked in the top ten supply about 5% of the sample.

These data originate in a study of blood T cell repertoires in COVID-19 (dated by TCRdb to the early 2020s). A note on the overall study: The collaborator samples originated in the United States, Italy and Spain and spanned the acute and convalescent phases of COVID-19. The repertoires were made available in a free public database intended to serve as a resource for research on the immune response to SARS-CoV-2. Where available, HLA class I and class II types were obtained from metadata supplied by the sample provider rather than from assay-based typing. The sample metadata nearly always contained a de-identified subject ID, COVID-19 status, age in years and sex. The samples were drawn from the first 160 participants of the ongoing ImmuneRACE study and from 950 to 1,500 subjects provided by 6 global collaborators. Deeply sampled blood TCRbeta repertoires from subjects exposed to, actively infected with, or recovered from COVID-19 were included in the dataset. The prospective study material was composed of cDNA or gDNA derived from T cells, B-cell-depleted T cells, or PBMCs. What the research found in general, with its limitations: The amount of clinical and demographic metadata varied by source and participant and was provided uncurated.

This sequence uses TRBV10-3 and TRBJ1-2; 5 matching bases give a weak D call of TRBD1. Sequenced material: peripheral blood. The source of this sequence is a human donor in a cohort sampled during active COVID-19. The CDR3 loop reads CAISEWEGNGYTF. The nucleotide sequence is given as TGTGCCATCAGTGAGTGGGAGGGGAATGGCTACACCTTC.